A single sample is the source of the 31 T cell receptor beta chains below, sequenced in a study of blood T cells in healthy people across ages. Next came a second PCR, run for roughly 6 to 11 cycles, which used a sample-barcoded 5' primer along with a J-beta primer mix. TCRdb analysed the 5' RACE reads with MiXCR anew, one entry per CDR3 protein. The sample has approximately 800,000 distinct CDR3 sequences; around 24% are singletons. This same sample was also taken into another study, of T cells of mothers and their children.

Sequencing used blood. The source of these receptors is a boy between 10 and 17 years old in good health.

V and J are TRBV4-2 and TRBJ1-3, with a possible D match to TRBD1 (5 bases). V was clipped by 0 bases and J by 6 bases, with 18 bases between them. The CDR3 is 17 amino acids. The germline gives CDR1 LGHNA, CDR2 YNFKEQ. In DNA, the CDR3 is TGTGCCAGCAGCCAAGACCCCGCAGGGAGGCGGGCAAACACCATATATTTT. It is translated as CASSQDPAGRRANTIYF.

Note on this clonotype: A read error may account for a junction end that differs from germline. The genes are TRBV6-6 and TRBJ2-7, with D perhaps TRBD2 (5 bases). Germline lookup yields CDR1 MNHNY and CDR2 SVGAGI (reference sequence). The CDR3 consists of 14 residues. The CDR3, as DNA: TGTGCCAGCAGTCACTCTGGGAGCAGGCGAGAGCAGTACTTC. Residues: CASSHSGSRREQYF.

In this sample, this clonotype turned up many times. V usage is TRBV6-5 and J usage is TRBJ1-4; D uncertain. The CDR3 runs to 13 residues. CDR1 MNHEY and CDR2 SVGAGI come from the germline V gene. V gave up 6 bases and J gave up 3 bases, with 8 bases separating them. The CDR3 sequence is CASRPGSNEKLFF. The CDR3 coding sequence is TGTGCCAGCAGGCCGGGGTCTAATGAAAAACTGTTTTTT.

The chain recombines TRBV20-1 with TRBJ2-5; 8 bases are a match to TRBD2. The CDR3 has 14 amino acids. V shed 6 bases, J shed 5 bases, and the junction held 11 bases outside the gene matches. Germline CDR1 is DFQATT and CDR2 is SNEGSKA (reference sequence). CDR3 nucleotide sequence: TGCAGTGCCAAACGTGGACTAGCTTTGGAGACCCAGTACTTC. Its translation: CSAKRGLALETQYF.

This clonotype has only a few counts. The chain combines TRBV18 with TRBJ1-2, with D hard to call. The CDR3 covers 11 residues. V lost 3 bases, J lost 7 bases, and 6 bases lay in between. Germline values: CDR1 KGHSH, CDR2 LQKENI. This CDR3 reads CASSPESGYTF. DNA of the CDR3: TGTGCCAGCTCACCTGAAAGTGGCTACACCTTC.

The chain is built from TRBV14 and TRBJ2-7; 7 bases fit TRBD1. There are 21 residues in the CDR3. V was clipped by 0 bases and J by 0 bases; unmatched bases: 20. CDR1 SGHDN and CDR2 FVKESK come from the germline V gene. In DNA, the CDR3 is TGTGCCAGCAGCCAAGATCCTGGCCGGGACAGCAAAAGAAGGGTCTCCTACGAGCAGTACTTC. Protein: CASSQDPGRDSKRRVSYEQYF.

This rearrangement joins TRBV7-9 to TRBJ2-5, with D tentatively TRBD1 (6 bases). The germline V gene encodes CDR1 SEHNR and CDR2 FQNEAQ (reference sequence). The CDR3 runs to 14 residues. Trimming removed 5 bases at V and 7 bases at J, with 17 bases between. This CDR3 reads CASSLLGAEATQYF. CDR3 in DNA: TGTGCCAGCAGCCTGTTGGGGGCCGAAGCGACCCAGTACTTC.

This chain uses TRBV12-3 or TRBV12-4 with TRBJ2-4; D unresolved. The V and J ends lost 4 bases and 1 base respectively, with 11 bases between them. The CDR3 spans 15 residues. The CDR3 region is CASSWTFLAKNIQYF. The CDR3 bases are TGTGCCAGCAGTTGGACCTTCCTGGCCAAAAACATTCAGTACTTC.

The chain couples TRBV28 to TRBJ1-1; 7 nucleotides match TRBD1. Per the germline V gene, CDR1 is MDHEN and CDR2 is SYDVKM. CDR3 length: 15 amino acids. V shed 7 bases and J 0 bases; nucleotides not matched to a gene: 8. In DNA form, the CDR3 reads TGTGCCAGCAAACCAACGGGACAGCTGAACACTGAAGCTTTCTTT. It is translated as CASKPTGQLNTEAFF. Together with reference TRBV28 and TRBJ1-1, the CDR3 gives the full variable domain: DVKVTQSSRYLVKRTGEKVFLECVQDMDHENMFWYRQDPGLGLRLIYFSYDVKMKEKGDIPEGYSVSREKKERFSLILESASTNQTSMYLCASKPTGQLNTEAFFGQGTRLTVV.

This chain links TRBV20-1 with TRBJ2-2; D is perhaps TRBD2 (6 bases). V dropped 0 bases and J dropped 7 bases, with 9 bases sitting between them. CDR3 length: 13 amino acids. Germline V CDR1 and CDR2: DFQATT, SNEGSKA (reference sequence). CDR3 bases: TGCAGTGCTAGAGATGAGGAGGGCGGGGAGCTGTTTTTT. It translates to CSARDEEGGELFF.

The V gene is TRBV7-2, the J gene TRBJ2-1; 10 bases match TRBD2. J gave up 8 bases and V 6 bases, and 7 bases lay outside the gene matches. The CDR3 extends over 14 amino acids. Germline CDR1 is SGHTA and CDR2 is FQGNSA. The CDR3 loop is CASSTLAGVDEQFF. For the CDR3, the DNA is TGTGCCAGCAGTACTCTAGCGGGAGTGGATGAGCAGTTCTTC.

This clonotype was recorded many times. The chain couples TRBV5-1 to TRBJ2-5; 8 bases map to TRBD2. V lost 5 bases to trimming and J lost 2 bases; unmatched junction nucleotides: 5. There are 14 residues in the CDR3. Germline loops: CDR1 SGHRS, CDR2 YFSETQ. The CDR3 loop is CASSSGTRQETQYF. CDR3 DNA: TGCGCCAGCAGTTCCGGGACTAGGCAAGAGACCCAGTACTTC.

The J gene is TRBJ2-1, the V gene TRBV7-8; TRBD1 might be the D (5 bases). This CDR3 spans 15 amino acids. V was pared by 4 bases and J by 7 bases, with 17 bases between. Per the germline V gene, CDR1 is SGHVS and CDR2 is FQNEAQ. The CDR3 region is CASSSQGVGSNEQFF. The CDR3 DNA sequence: TGTGCCAGCAGCTCTCAAGGGGTTGGGTCAAATGAGCAGTTCTTC.

This clonotype appeared a few times. This rearrangement joins TRBV12-3 or TRBV12-4 to TRBJ2-7, with 7 nucleotides matching TRBD2. CDR3 size: 14 residues. The V gene end was trimmed by 5 bases and the J gene end by 8 bases; junction bases not matched to a gene: 12. The CDR3 spells CASSPGLGPLKQYF. The CDR3 DNA is TGTGCCAGCAGTCCCGGACTAGGTCCCCTCAAGCAGTACTTC.

CDR3 DNA: TGCAGTGCTCCATTTCCGGGCCAATATGGCTACACCTTC. Translated, it gives CSAPFPGQYGYTF. The gene calls are TRBV20-1 and TRBJ1-2; D uncertain. The CDR3 extends over 13 amino acids. Germline V lookup: CDR1 DFQATT, CDR2 SNEGSKA (reference sequence). V shed 5 bases and J shed 5 bases, with 15 bases lying between them.

The chain recombines TRBV20-1 with TRBJ2-1, with a tentative D call TRBD1 (7 bases). Trimming removed 0 bases at V and 4 bases at J, with 13 bases between. There are 15 residues in the CDR3. The germline V gene has CDR1 DFQATT and CDR2 SNEGSKA (reference sequence). CDR3 nucleotide sequence: TGCAGTGCTAGAGATCGGAGGGGGCAATACAATGAGCAGTTCTTC. It encodes CSARDRRGQYNEQFF.

The chain combines TRBV5-1 with TRBJ2-5; D is tentatively TRBD1 or TRBD2 (6 bases each). The better agreement between TRBJ2-1 and the DNA end casts doubt on the J call. The germline V gene has CDR1 SGHRS and CDR2 YFSETQ. The CDR3 has 15 amino acids. The CDR3 spells CASSLTGAIYNEQFF. CDR3 sequence (DNA): TGCGCCAGCAGCTTGACGGGGGCGATCTACAATGAGCAGTTCTTC.

On this clonotype: At one of its ends the junction is not consistent with the germline gene, which may arise from a read error. The chain uses TRBV5-1 and TRBJ2-7; the D is unclear. CDR1 SGHRS and CDR2 YFSETQ come from the germline V gene. The CDR3 consists of 14 residues. CDR3 sequence: CTSSLGPTTGEQYF. CDR3 nucleotides: TGCACCAGCAGCTTAGGTCCAACAACTGGCGAGCAGTACTTC.

The CDR3 DNA is TGTGCCAGCTCACCGACGACAGGGGAATATCACGAGCAGTACTTC. As protein: CASSPTTGEYHEQYF. The chain has TRBV18 and TRBJ2-5; 8 bases line up with TRBD1. The DNA end is a closer match to TRBJ2-7, so the J assignment may be wrong. This CDR3 has 15 amino acids. Germline V CDR1 and CDR2: KGHSH, LQKENI.

The chain employs TRBV12-5 and TRBJ2-5; TRBD1 matches at 7 bases. Near its end, the DNA agrees better with TRBJ2-7, so the J call may be wrong. Germline lookup yields CDR1 LGHNT and CDR2 FRNRAP. The length of the CDR3 is 15 residues. The DNA of the CDR3 is TGTGCTAGTGGTCCGACAGGGTACCTTCAGGACGAGCAGTACTTC. It translates to CASGPTGYLQDEQYF.

This clonotype counts as medium-sized. The DNA of the CDR3 is TGTGCCAGCAGTTGGGGACAGGGGCCCTCCTACGAGCAGTACTTC. Its translation: CASSWGQGPSYEQYF. The chain has TRBV7-8 and TRBJ2-7, with 10 bases matching TRBD1. Germline CDR1 and CDR2: SGHVS and FQNEAQ. V gave up 6 bases and J gave up 0 bases; unmatched junction bases: 5. The CDR3 loop spans 15 amino acids.

The chain uses TRBV12-3 or TRBV12-4 and TRBJ2-5; no firm D call. The CDR3 runs 13 residues. The V gene lost 5 bases and the J gene lost 4 bases, with 11 bases spanning the gap. The CDR3 here is CASSPLRTETQYF. Written as DNA, the CDR3 is TGTGCCAGCAGTCCGCTGCGGACAGAGACCCAGTACTTC.

The J gene is TRBJ2-5, the V gene TRBV14; tentative D call: TRBD1 (5 bases). The CDR3 covers 15 residues. CDR1 is SGHDN, CDR2 FVKESK, per germline. The V end lost 0 bases, the J end lost 1 base, and 9 bases lay between the germline ends. Here the CDR3 reads CASSQERRVQETQYF. In DNA form, the CDR3 reads TGTGCCAGCAGCCAAGAGCGCAGGGTCCAAGAGACCCAGTACTTC. Together with reference TRBV14 and TRBJ2-5, the CDR3 gives the full variable domain: EAGVTQFPSHSVIEKGQTVTLRCDPISGHDNLYWYRRVMGKEIKFLLHFVKESKQDESGMPNNRFLAERTGGTYSTLKVQPAELEDSGVYFCASSQERRVQETQYFGPGTRLLVL.

This clonotype appeared a few times. V gene TRBV5-1 combines with J gene TRBJ2-1; D gene ambiguous. This CDR3 has 15 amino acids. Trimming pared 3 bases from V and 0 bases from J, leaving 10 bases between. Germline lookup yields CDR1 SGHRS and CDR2 YFSETQ. This CDR3 reads CASSSHPSSYNEQFF. CDR3 nucleotides: TGCGCCAGCAGCTCACACCCTAGCTCCTACAATGAGCAGTTCTTC.

This clonotype was counted a few times. V usage is TRBV27 and J usage is TRBJ2-7; D gene ambiguous. This CDR3 has 13 residues. V shed 0 bases and J shed 6 bases, with 9 bases lying between them. In germline, CDR1 is MNHEY, CDR2 SMNVEV (reference sequence). CDR3 bases: TGTGCCAGCAGTTTATCCTTGGTGGGCGAGCAGTACTTC. As protein: CASSLSLVGEQYF.

The chain carries TRBV20-1 and TRBJ1-5; D possibly corresponds to TRBD1 (6 bases). Per the germline V gene, CDR1 is DFQATT and CDR2 is SNEGSKA (reference sequence). Trimming left V 3 bases short and J 0 bases short, with 15 bases between. CDR3 length: 16 residues. The CDR3 DNA reads TGCAGTGCTAGCAGGGGAGGGGGATATAGCAATCAGCCCCAGCATTTT. This encodes CSASRGGGYSNQPQHF.

The gene calls are TRBV7-2 and TRBJ2-7; D is ambiguous. V was clipped by 2 bases and J by 3 bases, with 8 bases between them. The germline V gene encodes CDR1 SGHTA and CDR2 FQGNSA. The CDR3 runs 13 residues. CDR3 in amino acids: CASSLNGNYEQYF. The CDR3 nucleotides read TGTGCCAGCAGCTTAAACGGAAACTACGAGCAGTACTTC.

This chain links TRBV7-3 with TRBJ1-1, with D tentatively TRBD1 (6 bases). Deletions cut 5 bases from V and 3 bases from J, with 13 bases between. CDR1 and CDR2 from the germline V gene are SGHTA and FQGTGA. This CDR3 comprises 14 residues. The CDR3 DNA is TGTGCCAGCAGCCCGGGACACCGGGACACTGAAGCTTTCTTT. This codes for CASSPGHRDTEAFF. The whole variable domain, filled in from reference TRBV7-3 and TRBJ1-1, reads GAGVSQTPSNKVTEKGKYVELRCDPISGHTALYWYRQSLGQGPEFLIYFQGTGAADDSGLPNDRFFAVRPEGSVSTLKIQRTERGDSAVYLCASSPGHRDTEAFFGQGTRLTVV.

The V call is TRBV6-2 or TRBV6-3, the J call TRBJ2-5, with a weak D call TRBD1 (5 bases). Germline V lookup: CDR1 MNHEY, CDR2 SVGEGT. V was cut by 6 bases and J by 5 bases, with 13 bases left in between. This CDR3 contains 13 residues. The DNA of the CDR3 is TGTGCCAGCAGCCTCAGGGCAGCCGAGACCCAGTACTTC. Translation gives CASSLRAAETQYF.

There are a few counts of this clonotype. V usage is TRBV13 and J usage is TRBJ1-4; D uncertain. Trimming stripped 3 bases from V and 5 bases from J, with 10 bases between. Germline assignment: CDR1 PRHDT and CDR2 FYEKMQ (reference sequence). CDR3 length equals 14 residues. In nucleotides, the CDR3 is TGTGCCAGCAGCTTGGAGAGTGGCAATGAAAAACTGTTTTTT. This gives the protein CASSLESGNEKLFF.

The chain is built from TRBV20-1 and TRBJ2-3; D is ambiguous. Between the trimmed V and J ends, which lost 5 bases and 2 bases, there was a span of 14 bases. Germline loops: CDR1 DFQATT, CDR2 SNEGSKA (reference sequence). The CDR3 is 14 residues long. The CDR3 DNA sequence: TGCAGTGCTCCCTCCCTCCCGCTCACAGATACGCAGTATTTT. Translated: CSAPSLPLTDTQYF.